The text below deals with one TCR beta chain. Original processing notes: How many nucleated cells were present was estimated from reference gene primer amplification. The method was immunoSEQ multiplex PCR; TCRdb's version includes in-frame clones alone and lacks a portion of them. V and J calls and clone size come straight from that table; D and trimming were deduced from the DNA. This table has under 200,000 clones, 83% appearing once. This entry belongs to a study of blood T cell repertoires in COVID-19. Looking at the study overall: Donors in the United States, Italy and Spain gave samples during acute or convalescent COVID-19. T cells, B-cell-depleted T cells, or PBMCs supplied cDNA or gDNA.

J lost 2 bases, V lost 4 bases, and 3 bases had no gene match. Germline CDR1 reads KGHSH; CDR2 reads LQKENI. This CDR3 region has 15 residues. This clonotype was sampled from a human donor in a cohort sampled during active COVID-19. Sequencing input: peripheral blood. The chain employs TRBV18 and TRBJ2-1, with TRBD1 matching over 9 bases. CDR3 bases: TGTGCCAGCTCACTGGGACAGGGTACCTACAATGAGCAGTTCTTC. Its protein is CASSLGQGTYNEQFF. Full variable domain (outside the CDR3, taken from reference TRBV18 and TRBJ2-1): NAGVMQNPRHLVRRRGQEARLRCSPMKGHSHVYWYRQLPEEGLKFMVYLQKENIIDESGMPKERFSAEFPKEGPSILRIQQVVRGDSAAYFCASSLGQGTYNEQFFGPGTRLTVL.